The clone carrying this TCR beta chain was counted at least ten times. What it binds is unknown. The record originates from a study of early T cells in non-severe SARS-CoV-2 infection. About the research overall: Sequenced bulk RNA came from whole blood that was unsorted, and chains were unpaired.

General study results and limits: Lookups in VDJdb leaned toward anti-spike CD8 responses and missed private and CD4 specificities.

Researchers attached unique molecular identifiers to individual cDNA molecules. From the 5' RACE reads, TCRdb called clonotypes with MiXCR, one entry per CDR3 protein. Of approximately 76,000 distinct CDR3 sequences listed, 11% are singletons. From germline, CDR1 is SGHAT and CDR2 FQNNGV. This CDR3 region has 17 residues. J was trimmed by 3 bases and V by 2 bases; bases with no gene match: 6. The clonotype comes from an adult who was a healthcare worker with PCR-confirmed SARS-CoV-2 infection or an uninfected control (not recorded which). The sequenced sample was whole blood. This sequence joins TRBV11-2 and TRBJ2-3; TRBD2 agrees at 12 bases. For the CDR3, the DNA is TGTGCCAGCAGCTTATTGGGTCTAGCGGGGGGGACAGATACGCAGTATTTT. This translates into CASSLLGLAGGTDTQYF.